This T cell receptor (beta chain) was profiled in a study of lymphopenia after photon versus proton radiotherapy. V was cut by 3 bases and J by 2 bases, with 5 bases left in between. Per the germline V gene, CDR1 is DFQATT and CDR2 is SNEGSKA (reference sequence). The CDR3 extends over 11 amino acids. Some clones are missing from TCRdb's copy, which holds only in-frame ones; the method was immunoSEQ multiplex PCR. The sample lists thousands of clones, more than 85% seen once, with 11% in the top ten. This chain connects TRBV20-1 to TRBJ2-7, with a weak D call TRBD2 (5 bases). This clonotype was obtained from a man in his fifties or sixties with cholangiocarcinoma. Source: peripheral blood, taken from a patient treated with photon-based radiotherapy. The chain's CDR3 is CSARRAYEQYF. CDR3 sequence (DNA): TGCAGTGCTAGGAGGGCCTACGAGCAGTACTTC.